The source of this T cell receptor (beta chain) is a study of cytomegalovirus exposure and HLA in healthy donors. In germline, CDR1 is LNHDA, CDR2 SQIVND (reference sequence). The V segment lost 6 bases and the J segment 8 bases; nucleotides outside the gene matches: 9. The CDR3 covers 13 residues. PCR amplification relied on 60 Vbeta primers (plus 13 Jbeta primers). TCRdb keeps only in-frame clones here, not all; method: immunoSEQ multiplex PCR. This table has under 200,000 clones, around 76% appearing once. In its sample, this clone was seen once. The antigen is unknown. Broader study findings: Through in vitro validation, a few CMV-associated chains were shown to be specific for CMV antigens. Exclusion applied to some V segments, including TRBV6-2 and TRBV6-3, as they were indistinguishable.

The origin of this receptor is a girl aged 10 to 17 in good health and CMV-seropositive. The sample taken for sequencing was PBMCs. This chain joins TRBV19 and TRBJ1-2; 7 nucleotides line up with TRBD1. The CDR3 protein is CASSLQGWSGYTF. CDR3 nucleotides: TGTGCCAGTAGCCTACAGGGGTGGAGCGGCTACACCTTC.